The sequence of this T cell receptor (beta chain) was determined in a study of T-cell reconstitution after alpha-beta-depleted transplantation in children. Unique molecular identifiers were used to barcode this TCRbeta library. MiXCR, run by TCRdb on the PCR reads, gives a single entry per CDR3 protein. The sample shows roughly 300,000 distinct CDR3 sequences, around 10% of them seen only once. This clonotype was picked up many times. Its antigen is undetermined. Trimming removed 3 bases from V and 3 bases from J; junction bases left unmatched: 12. The CDR3 has 17 amino acids. Germline loops: CDR1 SGHRS, CDR2 YFSETQ. Study-level findings and limits: Alpha-beta T cells present about two months after transplant were reported to originate from several hundred expanded graft clones. It was newly produced T cells that mostly accounted for T-cell counts and diversity one year after transplant.

The specimen was peripheral blood, collected 180 days after TCRalphabeta/CD19-depleted stem cell transplant. V and J are TRBV5-1 and TRBJ2-1; 7 nucleotides agree with TRBD2. The sequence was collected from a male patient aged 2 to 9 who had a stem cell transplant for chronic granulomatous disease, so the T cells may come from the graft donor. The CDR3: CASSSQRSSGFYNEQFF. DNA for the CDR3: TGCGCCAGCAGCTCCCAACGCTCTAGCGGATTCTACAATGAGCAGTTCTTC.